Given below is one T cell receptor beta chain in context. Its antigen is still unknown. Around 100,000 TCR templates underwent assay in each sample. Assay used: immunoSEQ multiplex PCR; TCRdb lists only in-frame clones, some missing. Counted here are more than 70,000 clones, around 93% occurring once; the ten biggest clones make up 18%. The source of the sample is a study of siplizumab effects on memory and regulatory T cells. The CDR3 is 14 amino acids. Trimming pared 4 bases from V and 0 bases from J, leaving 9 bases between. Germline V lookup: CDR1 MNHEY, CDR2 SVGAGI. The study, taken as a whole, reports: Left unconfirmed was the suppressive function of proliferating Tregs from siplizumab cultures. Poor capture below about 10^-5 frequency left most alloreactive clones unmapped to unstimulated subsets. Memory cells seemed less diverse than naive T cells, which seemed major alloresponse contributors.

Sequencing input: CD8+ T cells sorted from blood. The source is a human donor in good health. This chain connects TRBV6-5 to TRBJ1-1, with no clear D. The CDR3 sequence is CASSFAYMNTEAFF. The CDR3 DNA is TGTGCCAGCAGTTTCGCGTACATGAACACTGAAGCTTTCTTT.